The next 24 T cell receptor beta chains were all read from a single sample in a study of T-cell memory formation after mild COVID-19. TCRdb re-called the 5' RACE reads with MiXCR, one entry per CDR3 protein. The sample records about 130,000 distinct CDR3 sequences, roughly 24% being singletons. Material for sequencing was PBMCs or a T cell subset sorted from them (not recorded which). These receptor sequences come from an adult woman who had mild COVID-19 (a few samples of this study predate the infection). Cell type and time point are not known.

For the CDR3, the DNA is TGTGCCAGCAGCTTTTTACTAGCGCAAGATGAGCAGTTCTTC. Amino acids: CASSFLLAQDEQFF. The chain is built from TRBV11-2 and TRBJ2-1; 7 bases are shared with TRBD2. From germline, CDR1 is SGHAT and CDR2 FQNNGV. The CDR3 loop spans 14 amino acids. With V trimmed by 3 bases and J by 8 bases, 7 bases remained unmatched.

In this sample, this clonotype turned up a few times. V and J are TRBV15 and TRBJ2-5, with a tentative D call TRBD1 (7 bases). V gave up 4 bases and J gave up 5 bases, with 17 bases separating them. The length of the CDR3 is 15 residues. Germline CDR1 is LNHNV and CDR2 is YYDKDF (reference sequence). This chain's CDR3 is CATSISGGGGETQYF. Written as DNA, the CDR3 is TGTGCCACCAGCATTTCAGGGGGTGGAGGGGAGACCCAGTACTTC.

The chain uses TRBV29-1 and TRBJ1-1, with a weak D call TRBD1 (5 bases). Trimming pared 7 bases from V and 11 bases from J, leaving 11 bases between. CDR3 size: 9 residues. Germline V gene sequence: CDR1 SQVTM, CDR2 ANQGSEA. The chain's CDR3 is CSEGTGAFF. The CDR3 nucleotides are TGCAGCGAAGGGACGGGTGCTTTCTTT.

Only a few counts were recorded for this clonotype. This CDR3 is CSAREGTSLREQYF. The CDR3 DNA is TGCAGTGCTAGAGAGGGGACTAGTTTACGCGAGCAGTACTTC. The genes are TRBV20-1 and TRBJ2-7; the match to TRBD2 covers 8 bases. Germline V lookup: CDR1 DFQATT, CDR2 SNEGSKA (reference sequence). After removal of 0 bases from V and 6 bases from J, the junction contained 7 bases not matched to a gene. CDR3 length: 14 amino acids.

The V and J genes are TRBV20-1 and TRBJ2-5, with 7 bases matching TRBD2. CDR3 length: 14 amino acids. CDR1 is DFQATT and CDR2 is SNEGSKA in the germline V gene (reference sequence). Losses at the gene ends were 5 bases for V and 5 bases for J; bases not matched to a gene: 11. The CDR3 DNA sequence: TGCAGTGCTGACCGACTAGCAGAGTGGGAGACCCAGTACTTC. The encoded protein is CSADRLAEWETQYF.

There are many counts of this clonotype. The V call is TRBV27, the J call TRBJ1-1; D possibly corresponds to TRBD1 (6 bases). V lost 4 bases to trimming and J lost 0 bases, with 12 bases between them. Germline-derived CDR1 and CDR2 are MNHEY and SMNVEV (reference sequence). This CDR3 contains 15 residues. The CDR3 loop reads CASSYNREMNTEAFF. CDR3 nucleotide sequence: TGTGCCAGCAGTTATAACAGGGAGATGAACACTGAAGCTTTCTTT.

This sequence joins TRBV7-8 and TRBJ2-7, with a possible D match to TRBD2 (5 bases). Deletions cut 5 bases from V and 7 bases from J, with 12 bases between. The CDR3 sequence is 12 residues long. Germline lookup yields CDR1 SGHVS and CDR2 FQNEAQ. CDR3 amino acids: CASSPTEEEQYF. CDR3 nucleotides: TGTGCCAGCAGCCCAACGGAGGAAGAGCAGTACTTC.

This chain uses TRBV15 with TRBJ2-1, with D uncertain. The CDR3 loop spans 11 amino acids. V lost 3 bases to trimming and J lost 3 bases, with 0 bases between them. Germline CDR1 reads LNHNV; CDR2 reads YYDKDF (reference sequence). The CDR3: CATSSYNEQFF. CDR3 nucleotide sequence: TGTGCCACCAGCAGCTACAATGAGCAGTTCTTC.

CDR3 residues: CASSEGGFSNQPQHF. CDR3 DNA sequence: TGTGCCAGCTCAGAGGGGGGTTTTTCAAATCAGCCCCAGCATTTT. The rearrangement uses TRBV18 and TRBJ1-5; D possibly corresponds to TRBD1 (6 bases). The germline CDR1 and CDR2 sequences are KGHSH and LQKENI. V lost 5 bases and J 4 bases, leaving 15 bases between the germline ends. This CDR3 comprises 15 residues.

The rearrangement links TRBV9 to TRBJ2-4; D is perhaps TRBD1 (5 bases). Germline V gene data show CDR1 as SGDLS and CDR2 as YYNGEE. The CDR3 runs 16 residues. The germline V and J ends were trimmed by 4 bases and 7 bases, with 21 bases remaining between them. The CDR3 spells CASSSSPGSSGNIQYF. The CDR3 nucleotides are TGTGCCAGCAGCTCCTCCCCGGGCTCATCAGGGAACATTCAGTACTTC.

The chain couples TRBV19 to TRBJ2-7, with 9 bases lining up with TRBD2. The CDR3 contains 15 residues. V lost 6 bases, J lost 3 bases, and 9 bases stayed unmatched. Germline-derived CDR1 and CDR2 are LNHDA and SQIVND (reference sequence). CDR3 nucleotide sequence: TGTGCCAGTAGCCCTGGGACTAGCCGTCTCTACGAGCAGTACTTC. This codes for CASSPGTSRLYEQYF.

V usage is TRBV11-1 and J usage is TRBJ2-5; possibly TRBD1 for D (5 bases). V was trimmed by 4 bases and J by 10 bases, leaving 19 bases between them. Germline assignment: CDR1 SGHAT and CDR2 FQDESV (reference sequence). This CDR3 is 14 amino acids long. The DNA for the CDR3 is TGTGCCAGCAGCTCCGACACAGGCCCCGGAGACCAGTACTTC. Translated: CASSSDTGPGDQYF.

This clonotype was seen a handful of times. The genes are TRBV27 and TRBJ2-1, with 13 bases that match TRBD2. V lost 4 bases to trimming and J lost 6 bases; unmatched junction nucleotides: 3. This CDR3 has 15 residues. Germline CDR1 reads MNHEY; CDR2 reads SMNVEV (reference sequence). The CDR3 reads CASSSGTSGTNEQFF. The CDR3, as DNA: TGTGCCAGCAGTTCCGGGACTAGCGGGACCAATGAGCAGTTCTTC.

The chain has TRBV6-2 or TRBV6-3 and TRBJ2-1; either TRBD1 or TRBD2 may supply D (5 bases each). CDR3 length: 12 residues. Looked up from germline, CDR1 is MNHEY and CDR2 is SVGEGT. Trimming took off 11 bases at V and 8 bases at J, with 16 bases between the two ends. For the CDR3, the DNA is TGTGCCCGGGGCGTGGGGAGTCATGAGCAGTTCTTC. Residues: CARGVGSHEQFF.

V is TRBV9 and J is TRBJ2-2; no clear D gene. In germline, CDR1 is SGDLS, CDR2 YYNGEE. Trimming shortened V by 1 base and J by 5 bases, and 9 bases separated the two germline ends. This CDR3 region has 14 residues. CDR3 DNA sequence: TGTGCCAGCAGCGTAACCAGTGCTACCGGGGAGCTGTTTTTT. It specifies CASSVTSATGELFF. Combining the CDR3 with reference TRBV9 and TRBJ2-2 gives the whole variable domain DSGVTQTPKHLITATGQRVTLRCSPRSGDLSVYWYQQSLDQGLQFLIQYYNGEERAKGNILERFSAQQFPDLHSELNLSSLELGDSALYFCASSVTSATGELFFGEGSRLTVL.

The CDR3 is CSATQGFGDYEQYF. The CDR3, as DNA: TGCAGTGCTACACAGGGTTTCGGTGACTACGAGCAGTACTTC. The chain is built from TRBV20-1 and TRBJ2-7; possible D gene TRBD1, 6 bases. The germline gives CDR1 DFQATT, CDR2 SNEGSKA (reference sequence). Trimming left V 4 bases short and J 3 bases short, with 16 bases between. The length of the CDR3 is 14 residues.

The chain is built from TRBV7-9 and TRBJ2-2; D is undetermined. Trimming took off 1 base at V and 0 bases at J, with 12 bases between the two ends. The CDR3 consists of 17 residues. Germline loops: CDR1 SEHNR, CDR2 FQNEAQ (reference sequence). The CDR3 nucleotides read TGTGCCAGCAGCTTAGTATTCGGCGCAGCGAACACCGGGGAGCTGTTTTTT. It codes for CASSLVFGAANTGELFF.

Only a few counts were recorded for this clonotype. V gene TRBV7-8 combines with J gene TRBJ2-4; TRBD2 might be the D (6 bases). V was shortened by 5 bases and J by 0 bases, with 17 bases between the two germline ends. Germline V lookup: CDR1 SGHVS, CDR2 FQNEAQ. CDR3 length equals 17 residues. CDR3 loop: CASSTGLPTLAKNIQYF. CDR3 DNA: TGTGCCAGCAGCACGGGACTCCCGACTCTAGCCAAAAACATTCAGTACTTC.

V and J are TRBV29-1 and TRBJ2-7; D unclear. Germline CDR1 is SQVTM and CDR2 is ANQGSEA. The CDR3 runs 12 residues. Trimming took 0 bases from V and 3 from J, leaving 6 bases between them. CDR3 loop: CSVEDVGYEQYF. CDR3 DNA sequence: TGCAGCGTTGAAGATGTGGGCTACGAGCAGTACTTC.

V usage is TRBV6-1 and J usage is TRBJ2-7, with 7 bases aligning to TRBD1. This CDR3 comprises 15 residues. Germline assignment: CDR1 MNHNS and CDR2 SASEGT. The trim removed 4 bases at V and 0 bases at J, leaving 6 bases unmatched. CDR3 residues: CASSGETGISYEQYF. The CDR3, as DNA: TGTGCCAGCAGTGGGGAGACAGGGATCTCCTACGAGCAGTACTTC.

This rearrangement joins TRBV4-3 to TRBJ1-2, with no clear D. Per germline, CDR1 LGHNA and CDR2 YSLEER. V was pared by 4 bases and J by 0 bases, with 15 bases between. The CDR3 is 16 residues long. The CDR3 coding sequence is TGCGCCAGCAGCCCAGCATGGAAGTGGACTAACTATGGCTACACCTTC. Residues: CASSPAWKWTNYGYTF.

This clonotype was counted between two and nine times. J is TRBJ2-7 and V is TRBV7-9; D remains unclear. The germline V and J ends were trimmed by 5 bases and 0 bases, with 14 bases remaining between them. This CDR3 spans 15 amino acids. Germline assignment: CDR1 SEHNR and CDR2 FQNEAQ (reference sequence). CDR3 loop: CASSGRADNSYEQYF. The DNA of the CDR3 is TGTGCCAGCAGCGGCCGAGCAGACAACTCCTACGAGCAGTACTTC.

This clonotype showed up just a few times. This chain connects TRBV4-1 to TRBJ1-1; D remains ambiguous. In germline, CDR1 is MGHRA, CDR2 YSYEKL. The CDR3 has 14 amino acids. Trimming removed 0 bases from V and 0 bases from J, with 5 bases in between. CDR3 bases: TGCGCCAGCAGCCAAGAGTACATGAACACTGAAGCTTTCTTT. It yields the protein CASSQEYMNTEAFF.

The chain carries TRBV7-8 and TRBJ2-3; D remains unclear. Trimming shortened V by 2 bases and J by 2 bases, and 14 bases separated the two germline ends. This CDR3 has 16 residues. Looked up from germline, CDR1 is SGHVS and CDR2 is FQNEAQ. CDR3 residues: CASSLRLGSSTDTQYF. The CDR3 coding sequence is TGTGCCAGCAGCTTAAGGCTGGGGTCTTCCACAGATACGCAGTATTTT. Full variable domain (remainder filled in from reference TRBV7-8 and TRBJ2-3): GAGVSQSPRYKVAKRGQDVALRCDPISGHVSLFWYQQALGQGPEFLTYFQNEAQLDKSGLPSDRFFAERPEGSVSTLKIQRTQQEDSAVYLCASSLRLGSSTDTQYFGPGTRLTVL.